The clone carrying this T cell receptor beta chain appeared a single time. These data belong to a study of T cell repertoires in cytomegalovirus infection. Study as a whole: Matching HLA type and CMV infection were both indicated by public TCR beta signatures.

V dropped 0 bases and J dropped 6 bases, with 18 bases sitting between them. The CDR3 has 16 residues. Germline V lookup: CDR1 SGHAT, CDR2 FQNNGV. TCRdb reprocessed the reads with MiXCR, giving one entry per CDR3 protein. The sample lists 270,000 or so distinct CDR3 sequences, over 15% occurring once. The V and J genes are TRBV11-2 and TRBJ2-7; possibly TRBD1 for D (5 bases). The receptor comes from a human donor in good health (CMV status not recorded). Some clones in this sample may be carry-over from other donors' samples. The material sequenced was CD8+ T cells from PBMCs. This CDR3 is CASSLELVGRAGEQYF. As DNA, the CDR3 is TGTGCCAGCAGCTTAGAGCTGGTAGGCAGGGCCGGCGAGCAGTACTTC.